This T cell receptor (beta chain) was sequenced in a study of T-cell reconstitution after alpha-beta-depleted transplantation in children. This clonotype has just one count. The CDR3 has 13 residues. Per germline, CDR1 SGHRS and CDR2 YFSETQ. V was cut by 3 bases and J by 5 bases, with 12 bases left in between. This sample's TCRbeta library carried unique molecular identifier barcodes. One entry per CDR3 protein, called by TCRdb with MiXCR from the PCR reads. The sample has about 610,000 distinct CDR3 sequences, 27% seen once. The clonotype originates from a boy in the first two years of life with Wiskott-Aldrich syndrome, due to receive a stem cell transplant. Specimen: PBMCs, collected before TCRalphabeta/CD19-depleted stem cell transplant. This chain joins TRBV5-1 and TRBJ2-7; D gene ambiguous. The CDR3 is CASSSSEADEQYF. CDR3 sequence (DNA): TGCGCCAGCAGCTCGAGTGAGGCCGACGAGCAGTACTTC.